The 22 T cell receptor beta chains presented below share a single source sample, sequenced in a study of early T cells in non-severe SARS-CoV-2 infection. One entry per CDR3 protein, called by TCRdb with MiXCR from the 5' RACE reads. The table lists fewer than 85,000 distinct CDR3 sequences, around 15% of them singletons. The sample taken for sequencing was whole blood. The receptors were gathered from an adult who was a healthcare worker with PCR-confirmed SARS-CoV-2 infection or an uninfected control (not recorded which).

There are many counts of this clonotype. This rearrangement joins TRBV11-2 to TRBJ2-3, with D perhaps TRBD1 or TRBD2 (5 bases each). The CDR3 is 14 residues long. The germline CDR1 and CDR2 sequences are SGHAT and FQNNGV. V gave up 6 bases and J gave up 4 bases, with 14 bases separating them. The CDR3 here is CASRRPGTADTQYF. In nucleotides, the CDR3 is TGTGCCAGCAGGCGTCCCGGGACCGCAGATACGCAGTATTTT. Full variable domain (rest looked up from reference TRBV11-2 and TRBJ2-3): EAGVAQSPRYKIIEKRQSVAFWCNPISGHATLYWYQQILGQGPKLLIQFQNNGVVDDSQLPKDRFSAERLKGVDSTLKIQPAKLEDSAVYLCASRRPGTADTQYFGPGTRLTVL.

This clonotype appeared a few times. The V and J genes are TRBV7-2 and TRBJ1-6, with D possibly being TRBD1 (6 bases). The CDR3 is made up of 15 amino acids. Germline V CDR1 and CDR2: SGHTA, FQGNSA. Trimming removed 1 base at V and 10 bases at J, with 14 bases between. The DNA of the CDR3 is TGTGCCAGCAGCTTAGTGACAGGCGGCAGCTCACCCCTCCACTTT. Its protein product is CASSLVTGGSSPLHF.

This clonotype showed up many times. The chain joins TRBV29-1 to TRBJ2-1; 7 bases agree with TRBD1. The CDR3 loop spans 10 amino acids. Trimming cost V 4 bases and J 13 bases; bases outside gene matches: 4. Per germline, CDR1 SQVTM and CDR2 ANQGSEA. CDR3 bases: TGCAGCGTTGGTACAGGGGTTCAGTTCTTC. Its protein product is CSVGTGVQFF.

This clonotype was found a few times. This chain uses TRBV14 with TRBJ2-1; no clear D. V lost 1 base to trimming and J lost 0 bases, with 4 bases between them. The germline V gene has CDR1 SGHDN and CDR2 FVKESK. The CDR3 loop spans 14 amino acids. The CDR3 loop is CASSQVRSYNEQFF. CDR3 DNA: TGTGCCAGCAGCCAAGTCCGCTCCTACAATGAGCAGTTCTTC. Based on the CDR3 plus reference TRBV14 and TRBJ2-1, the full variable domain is EAGVTQFPSHSVIEKGQTVTLRCDPISGHDNLYWYRRVMGKEIKFLLHFVKESKQDESGMPNNRFLAERTGGTYSTLKVQPAELEDSGVYFCASSQVRSYNEQFFGPGTRLTVL.

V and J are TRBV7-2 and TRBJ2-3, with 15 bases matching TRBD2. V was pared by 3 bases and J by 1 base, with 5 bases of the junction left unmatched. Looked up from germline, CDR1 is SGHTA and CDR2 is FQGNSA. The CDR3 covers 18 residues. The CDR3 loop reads CASSFGLAGGLGTDTQYF. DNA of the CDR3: TGTGCCAGCAGCTTTGGACTAGCGGGGGGGTTGGGCACAGATACGCAGTATTTT.

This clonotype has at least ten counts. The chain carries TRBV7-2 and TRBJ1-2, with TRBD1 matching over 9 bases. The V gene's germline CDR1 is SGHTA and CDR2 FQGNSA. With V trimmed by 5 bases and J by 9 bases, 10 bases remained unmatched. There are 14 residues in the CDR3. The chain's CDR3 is CASSPWTGEMSYTF. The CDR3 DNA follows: TGTGCCAGCAGCCCCTGGACAGGGGAAATGAGCTACACCTTC.

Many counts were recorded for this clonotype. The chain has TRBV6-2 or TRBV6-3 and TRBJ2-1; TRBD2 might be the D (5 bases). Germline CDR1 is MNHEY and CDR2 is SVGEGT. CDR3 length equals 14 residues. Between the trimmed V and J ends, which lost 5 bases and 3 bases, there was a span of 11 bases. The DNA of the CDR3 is TGTGCCAGCAGTGACCCGGGGATCTACAATGAGCAGTTCTTC. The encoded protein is CASSDPGIYNEQFF.

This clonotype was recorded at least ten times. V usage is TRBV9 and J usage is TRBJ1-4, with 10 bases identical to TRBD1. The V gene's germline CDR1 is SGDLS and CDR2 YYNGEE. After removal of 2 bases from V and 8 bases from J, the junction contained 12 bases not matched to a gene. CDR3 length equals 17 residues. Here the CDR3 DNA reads TGTGCCAGCAGCGTCGGCGTTCGGGACAGGGGAGGGGAAAAACTGTTTTTT. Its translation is CASSVGVRDRGGEKLFF.

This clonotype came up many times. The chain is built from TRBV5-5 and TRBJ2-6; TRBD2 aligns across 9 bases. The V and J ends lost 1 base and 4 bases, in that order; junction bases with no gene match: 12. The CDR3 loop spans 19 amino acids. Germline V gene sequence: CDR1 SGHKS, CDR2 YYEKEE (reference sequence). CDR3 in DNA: TGTGCCAGCAGCTTGTATCTGGTGCCTAGCGGGGAAGGGGCCAACGTCCTGACTTTC. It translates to CASSLYLVPSGEGANVLTF. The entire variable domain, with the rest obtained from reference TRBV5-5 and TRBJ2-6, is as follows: DAGVTQSPTHLIKTRGQQVTLRCSPISGHKSVSWYQQVLGQGPQFIFQYYEKEERGRGNFPDRFSARQFPNYSSELNVNALLLGDSALYLCASSLYLVPSGEGANVLTFGAGSRLTVL.

The CDR3 DNA follows: TGTGCCAGCTCACCACCTCTCCCCTCCTACGAGCAGTACTTC. This translates into CASSPPLPSYEQYF. V usage is TRBV18 and J usage is TRBJ2-7; D gene unclear. Deletions cut 0 bases from V and 0 bases from J, with 6 bases between. CDR1 KGHSH and CDR2 LQKENI come from the germline V gene. This CDR3 is built from 14 residues.

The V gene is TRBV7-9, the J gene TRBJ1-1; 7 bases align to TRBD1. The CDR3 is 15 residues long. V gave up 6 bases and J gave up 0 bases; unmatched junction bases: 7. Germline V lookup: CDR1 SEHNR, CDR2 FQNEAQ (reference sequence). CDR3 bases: TGTGCCAGCAGTCTACGACAGGGATTGAACACTGAAGCTTTCTTT. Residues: CASSLRQGLNTEAFF.

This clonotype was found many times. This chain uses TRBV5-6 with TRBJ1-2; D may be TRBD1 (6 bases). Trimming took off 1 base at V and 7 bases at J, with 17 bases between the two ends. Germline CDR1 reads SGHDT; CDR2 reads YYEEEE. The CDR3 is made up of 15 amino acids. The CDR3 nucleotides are TGTGCCAGCAGCTTGTTGGGACATGTTGCGGGTGGCTACACCTTC. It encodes CASSLLGHVAGGYTF.

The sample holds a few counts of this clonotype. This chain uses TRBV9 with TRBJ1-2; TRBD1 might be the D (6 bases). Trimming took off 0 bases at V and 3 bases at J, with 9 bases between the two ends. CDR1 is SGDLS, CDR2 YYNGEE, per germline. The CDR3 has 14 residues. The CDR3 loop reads CASSVDGGHYGYTF. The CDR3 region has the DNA TGTGCCAGCAGCGTAGACGGGGGCCACTATGGCTACACCTTC.

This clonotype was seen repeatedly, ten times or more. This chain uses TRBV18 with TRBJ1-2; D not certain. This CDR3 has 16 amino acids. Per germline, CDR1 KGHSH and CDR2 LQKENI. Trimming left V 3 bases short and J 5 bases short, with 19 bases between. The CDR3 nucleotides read TGTGCCAGCTCACCCCCAGGATGGGTATTATCGTATGGCTACACCTTC. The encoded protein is CASSPPGWVLSYGYTF.

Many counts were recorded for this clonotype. The CDR3 loop is CASSSSPDSYQPQHF. The CDR3 DNA reads as TGTGCCAGCAGCTCGAGCCCTGACAGCTATCAGCCCCAGCATTTT. The chain carries TRBV11-2 and TRBJ1-5, with a possible D match to TRBD1 (5 bases). V shed 4 bases and J shed 5 bases, with 15 bases lying between them. The CDR3 runs 15 residues. CDR1 is SGHAT, CDR2 FQNNGV, per germline.

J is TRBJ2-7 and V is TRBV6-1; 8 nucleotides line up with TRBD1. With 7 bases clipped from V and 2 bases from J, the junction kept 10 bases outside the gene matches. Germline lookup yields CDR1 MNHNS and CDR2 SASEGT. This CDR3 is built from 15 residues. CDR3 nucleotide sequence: TGTGCCAGCACCGAAAGCACAGGGGGTCCCTACGAGCAGTACTTC. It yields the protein CASTESTGGPYEQYF.

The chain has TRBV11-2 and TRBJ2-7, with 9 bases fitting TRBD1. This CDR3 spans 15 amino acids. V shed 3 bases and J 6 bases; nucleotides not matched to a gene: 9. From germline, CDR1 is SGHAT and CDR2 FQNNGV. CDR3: CASSLSPGTGREQYF. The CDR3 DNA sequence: TGTGCCAGCAGCTTGTCCCCCGGGACAGGGCGCGAGCAGTACTTC.

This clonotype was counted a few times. The CDR3 nucleotides read TGTGCCAGCAGCCCTAAATGGGGGCAGGAACCGGTCCACGAGCAGTACTTC. This encodes CASSPKWGQEPVHEQYF. The gene calls are TRBV13 and TRBJ2-7; weak D call: TRBD1 (6 bases). CDR3 length: 17 amino acids. The germline V and J ends were trimmed by 5 bases and 5 bases, with 25 bases remaining between them. CDR1 is PRHDT, CDR2 FYEKMQ, per germline (reference sequence).

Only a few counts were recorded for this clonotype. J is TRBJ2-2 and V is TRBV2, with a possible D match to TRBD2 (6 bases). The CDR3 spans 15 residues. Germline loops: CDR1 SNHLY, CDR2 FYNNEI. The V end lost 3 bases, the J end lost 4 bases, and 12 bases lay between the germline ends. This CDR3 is CASSDGSRGTGELFF. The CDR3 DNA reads TGTGCCAGCAGTGACGGGAGTAGAGGCACCGGGGAGCTGTTTTTT.

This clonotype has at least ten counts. The CDR3 is CSASQRGASIFTDTQYF. CDR3 DNA sequence: TGCAGTGCTAGCCAGCGGGGGGCATCCATTTTCACAGATACGCAGTATTTT. The chain uses TRBV20-1 and TRBJ2-3; 9 positions match TRBD2. Losses at the gene ends were 3 bases for V and 2 bases for J; bases not matched to a gene: 12. Germline values: CDR1 DFQATT, CDR2 SNEGSKA (reference sequence). The CDR3 contains 17 residues.

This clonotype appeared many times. The CDR3 bases are TGCGCCAGCAGCGCGGGCCCTATAGATACGCAGTATTTT. Its protein product is CASSAGPIDTQYF. The chain is built from TRBV5-1 and TRBJ2-3; D is perhaps TRBD2 (5 bases). V lost 4 bases and J lost 5, with 11 bases in between. CDR3 length: 13 amino acids. The germline CDR1 and CDR2 sequences are SGHRS and YFSETQ.

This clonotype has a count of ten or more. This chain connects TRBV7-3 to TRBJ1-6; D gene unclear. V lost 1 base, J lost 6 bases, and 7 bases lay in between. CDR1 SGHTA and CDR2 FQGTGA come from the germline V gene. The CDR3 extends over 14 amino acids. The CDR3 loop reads CASSLMGANSPLHF. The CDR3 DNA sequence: TGTGCCAGCAGCTTAATGGGAGCTAATTCACCCCTCCACTTT.